This T cell receptor (beta chain) was profiled in a study of CD8 T cells in ankylosing spondylitis. The CDR3 is made up of 16 amino acids. Germline-derived CDR1 and CDR2 are MDHEN and SYDVKM. Trimming left V 3 bases short and J 7 bases short, with 21 bases between. General observations from the study: Past studies reported some motif variants in reactive arthritis synovial fluid and blood. Within matched ankylosing spondylitis synovial fluid, disease-linked clones were reportedly significantly enriched. Among TCR beta sequences, a motif of fewer than 10 highly homologous variants appeared characteristic of ankylosing spondylitis blood. Clones that were linked to disease were CD8+ and were relatively rare in peripheral blood.

This clonotype has a count of ten or more. Its cognate antigen is unknown. TCRdb redid the calling of the 5' RACE reads with MiXCR, one entry per CDR3 protein. The data contain fewer than 550,000 distinct CDR3 sequences, about 5% of them singletons. The V and J genes are TRBV28 and TRBJ1-2; a weak D match, TRBD1 (5 bases). Sequenced sample: blood, either unsorted or a sorted T cell fraction (not recorded which). This TCR was recovered from a male donor with ankylosing spondylitis. CDR3 residues: CASSFGGAGLVRGYTF. The CDR3, as DNA: TGTGCCAGCAGTTTTGGTGGGGCGGGGCTTGTTCGTGGCTACACCTTC.